A selection of T cell receptor beta chains follows, all from one sample in a study of PD-L1 blockade in urothelial cancer. Produced via immunoSEQ multiplex PCR; TCRdb's table is partial and in-frame only. Of under 85,000 clones in the sample, around 93% were seen once. Material: PBMCs, obtained around atezolizumab (anti-PD-L1) treatment. The receptors derive from a woman of 80 years or more with urothelial cancer. The CDR3 runs from the conserved cysteine through the conserved F or W. D genes are given only for firm matches. Where a row states a size, it is once, few, many or the class of an expanded clone; other rows omit it.

J	V	size	D	CDR3	DNA
TRBJ2-7	TRBV6-1	.	TRBD1	CASSDRDRGLYEQYF	TGTGCCAGCAGTGACCGGGACAGGGGCCTCTACGAGCAGTACTTC
TRBJ2-1	TRBV7-3	.	TRBD2	CASSLTSGRIEEQFF	TGTGCCAGCAGCTTGACTAGCGGGAGGATTGAAGAGCAGTTCTTC
TRBJ2-7	TRBV27	.	.	CASSFSLRQGSTYEQYF	TGTGCCAGCAGTTTCTCCCTCAGGCAGGGTTCTACCTACGAGCAGTACTTC
TRBJ1-1	TRBV7-9	.	.	CASSLLTGTGTEAFF	TGTGCCAGCAGCCTGTTGACAGGTACGGGCACTGAAGCTTTCTTT
TRBJ2-7	TRBV5-1	.	TRBD1	CASSSQGTGATSISYEQYF	TGCGCCAGCAGCTCCCAGGGGACAGGGGCCACTAGTATCTCCTACGAGCAGTACTTC
TRBJ2-3	TRBV7-9	.	TRBD2	CASSQTSGTADTQYF	TGTGCCAGCAGCCAGACTAGCGGGACGGCAGATACGCAGTATTTT
TRBJ2-3	TRBV28	.	.	CASSSHSGSTDTQYF	TGTGCCAGCAGTTCACATAGCGGAAGCACAGATACGCAGTATTTT
TRBJ2-7	TRBV4-1	.	TRBD2	CASSLSPGLPEGEQYF	TGCGCCAGCAGCCTTTCCCCGGGACTACCTGAAGGAGAGCAGTACTTC
TRBJ2-1	TRBV28	.	.	CASLDDDWRNEQFF	TGTGCCAGCCTTGACGATGACTGGCGCAATGAGCAGTTCTTC
TRBJ2-3	TRBV9	once	TRBD2	CASSGTSGGSTDTQYF	TGTGCCAGCAGCGGGACTAGCGGGGGGAGCACAGATACGCAGTATTTT
TRBJ2-7	TRBV28	.	.	CATGRGGLDSYEQYF	TGTGCCACGGGGAGGGGGGGCTTGGACTCCTACGAGCAGTACTTC
TRBJ2-7	TRBV5-1	.	.	CASSLGQDYEQYF	TGCGCCAGCAGCTTGGGACAGGACTACGAGCAGTACTTC
TRBJ1-2	TRBV5-1	.	TRBD1	CASSLGGTGTYGYTF	TGCGCCAGCAGCTTAGGGGGGACAGGGACCTATGGCTACACCTTC
TRBJ2-7	TRBV9	.	TRBD1	CASSVGGQSYEQYF	TGTGCCAGCAGCGTAGGGGGACAGTCCTACGAGCAGTACTTC
TRBJ2-1	TRBV12-5	.	.	CASALYNEQFF	TGTGCTAGTGCCCTCTACAATGAGCAGTTCTTC
TRBJ2-1	TRBV7-9	.	TRBD2	CASSFEGLAGNEQFF	TGTGCCAGCAGCTTCGAGGGACTAGCAGGGAATGAGCAGTTCTTC
TRBJ1-2	TRBV9	.	.	CASSVGGREGMGGYTF	TGTGCCAGCAGCGTAGGGGGAAGGGAGGGGATGGGTGGCTACACCTTC
TRBJ1-4	TRBV7-9	.	TRBD1	CASSWNDRGGNEKLFF	TGTGCCAGCAGCTGGAATGACAGGGGAGGCAATGAAAAACTGTTTTTT
TRBJ1-3	TRBV5-1	.	.	CASSLSTRGRNTIYF	TGCGCCAGCAGCTTGTCCACCCGGGGAAGAAACACCATATATTTT
TRBJ2-3	TRBV6-1	.	TRBD1	CASRADPWTGTQYF	TGTGCCAGCAGAGCTGATCCTTGGACAGGTACGCAGTATTTT
TRBJ1-1	TRBV28	.	TRBD1	CRSGLTGANTEAFF	TGCCGGAGTGGATTGACAGGGGCGAACACTGAAGCTTTCTTT
TRBJ2-2	TRBV27	.	TRBD2	CASSLGLAGPSITGELFF	TGTGCCAGCAGTTTAGGACTAGCGGGACCCTCGATCACCGGGGAGCTGTTTTTT
TRBJ1-1	TRBV5-1	.	TRBD1	CASSQGTGGSRDTEAFF	TGCGCCAGCAGCCAGGGGACAGGGGGCAGTAGGGACACTGAAGCTTTCTTT
TRBJ2-7	TRBV28	once	TRBD1	CASSSGTELYEQYF	TGTGCCAGCAGTTCCGGGACAGAGCTTTACGAGCAGTACTTC
TRBJ2-7	TRBV10-2	.	TRBD1	CASSELGDRGTYEQYF	TGCGCCAGCAGTGAGTTGGGGGACAGGGGAACCTACGAGCAGTACTTC
TRBJ1-1	TRBV2	.	TRBD1	CASLRRGRGEAFF	TGTGCCAGCCTTCGGAGGGGGCGCGGAGAAGCTTTCTTT
TRBJ2-5	TRBV28	once	TRBD1	CASSFPNRGHKETQYF	TGTGCCAGCAGTTTCCCGAACAGGGGCCATAAAGAGACCCAGTACTTC
TRBJ2-1	TRBV2	.	TRBD2	CASSSLAGVGYNEQFF	TGTGCCAGCAGTTCCCTAGCGGGAGTGGGTTACAATGAGCAGTTCTTC
TRBJ1-1	TRBV5-4	.	.	CASSLASQNTEAFF	TGTGCCAGCAGCTTGGCCAGTCAGAACACTGAAGCTTTCTTT
TRBJ1-2	TRBV6-4	.	TRBD1	CASSPTTGGAYRYGYTF	TGTGCCAGCAGTCCCACGACAGGGGGCGCCTATCGGTACGGCTACACCTTC
TRBJ1-2	TRBV14	.	.	CASSQVESGYTF	TGTGCCAGCAGCCAAGTGGAGAGTGGCTACACCTTC
TRBJ2-1	TRBV9	.	.	CASSVGLGGEQFF	TGTGCCAGCAGCGTAGGACTAGGTGGTGAGCAGTTCTTC
TRBJ2-6	TRBV14	.	.	CASSQDPSSGANVLTF	TGTGCCAGCAGCCAAGACCCCAGCTCTGGGGCCAACGTCCTGACTTTC
TRBJ1-5	TRBV28	.	.	CASTPLRGNQPQHF	TGTGCCAGCACCCCCCTTCGGGGGAATCAGCCCCAGCATTTT
TRBJ1-2	TRBV6-1	.	.	CASSEAGGNYGYTF	TGTGCCAGCAGTGAAGCTGGGGGCAACTATGGCTACACCTTC
TRBJ1-1	TRBV11-2	.	.	CASSSPRVGGNTEAFF	TGTGCCAGCAGCTCCCCCCGGGTAGGGGGGAACACTGAAGCTTTCTTT
TRBJ1-2	TRBV4-1	once	.	CASSRLGGIGYTF	TGCGCCAGCAGCCGACTTGGGGGGATAGGCTACACCTTC
TRBJ2-5	TRBV27	.	TRBD2	CASSYREGKETQYF	TGTGCCAGCAGCTACCGGGAGGGTAAAGAGACCCAGTACTTC
TRBJ1-1	TRBV9	few	.	CASTPGPANTEAFF	TGTGCCAGCACCCCAGGGCCAGCCAACACTGAAGCTTTCTTT
TRBJ1-2	TRBV10-3	.	.	CAISESGREDSGYTF	TGTGCCATCAGTGAGTCGGGTAGGGAGGATTCCGGCTACACCTTC
TRBJ2-1	TRBV27	.	TRBD2	CASRLSGGTSAYNEQFF	TGTGCCAGCAGGCTCTCAGGAGGGACTAGCGCCTACAATGAGCAGTTCTTC